Below are 20 T cell receptor beta chains sequenced from a single sample in a study of T cell repertoires in cytomegalovirus infection (dated by TCRdb to about 2019). Sequencing instrument: Illumina HiSeq 1500. TCRdb cleaned the public reads at Q25 with fastp, built clones with MiXCR and kept in-frame beta chains. Merged by CDR3 protein, the rows form single entries marked with the most common genes and DNA. The sample table lists approximately 200,000 distinct CDR3 sequences, about 28% of them with a count of one. The ten largest make up just over 30% of the sample. Sequencing was performed on PBMCs. The receptors come from a human donor in good health (CMV status not recorded). Some clones in this sample may be carry-over from other donors' samples.

The chain carries TRBV12-3 or TRBV12-4 and TRBJ1-1, with 11 bases matching TRBD1. This CDR3 region has 14 residues. The trim removed 6 bases at V and 5 bases at J, leaving 5 bases unmatched. CDR3 sequence: CASRDRGQLTEAFF. The CDR3 nucleotides are TGTGCCAGCAGGGACAGGGGGCAATTGACTGAAGCTTTCTTT.

The V gene is TRBV7-3, the J gene TRBJ2-1; possibly TRBD2 for D (6 bases). V lost 3 bases to trimming and J lost 3 bases, with 9 bases between them. Germline-derived CDR1 and CDR2 are SGHTA and FQGTGA. CDR3 length: 14 residues. The CDR3 here is CASSLGEDYNEQFF. The CDR3 DNA is TGTGCCAGCAGCTTGGGGGAGGACTACAATGAGCAGTTCTTC.

This clonotype was counted between two and nine times. In DNA form, the CDR3 reads TGTGCCAGCAGCCGGAACGGAGGAAACACCATATATTTT. It codes for CASSRNGGNTIYF. The chain couples TRBV7-9 to TRBJ1-3; D ambiguous. The CDR3 totals 13 residues. V gave up 5 bases and J gave up 4 bases, with 9 bases separating them. Per the germline V gene, CDR1 is SEHNR and CDR2 is FQNEAQ (reference sequence).

In its sample, this clonotype was seen a few times. V and J are TRBV11-2 and TRBJ2-1; TRBD2 aligns across 7 bases. CDR1 SGHAT and CDR2 FQNNGV come from the germline V gene. This CDR3 spans 18 amino acids. V trimming: 4 bases; J trimming: 2 bases; junction bases outside the gene matches: 14. CDR3 bases: TGTGCCAGCAGCTCCCCGAGGTTTGCGGGGGTGACCTACAATGAGCAGTTCTTC. Translation: CASSSPRFAGVTYNEQFF.

This clonotype appeared a few times. The chain carries TRBV6-2 or TRBV6-3 and TRBJ1-1; no clear D. CDR3 length: 14 residues. Trimming took 2 bases from V and 3 from J, leaving 10 bases between them. Germline CDR1 reads MNHEY; CDR2 reads SVGEGT. This CDR3 reads CASSYVVGYTEAFF. The CDR3 nucleotides are TGTGCCAGCAGTTACGTCGTGGGGTACACTGAAGCTTTCTTT.

The rearrangement uses TRBV4-1 and TRBJ2-7, with TRBD2 matching 11 bases. Trimming at V came to 0 bases and at J to 7 bases, leaving 11 bases not matched to a gene. Germline lookup yields CDR1 MGHRA and CDR2 YSYEKL. This CDR3 has 17 residues. The CDR3 reads CASSQEKGLAERREQYF. The CDR3 coding sequence is TGCGCCAGCAGCCAAGAGAAGGGACTAGCGGAGAGAAGGGAGCAGTACTTC.

V is TRBV7-9 and J is TRBJ2-1; 9 bases match TRBD2. With V trimmed by 4 bases and J by 2 bases, 9 bases remained unmatched. The CDR3 contains 17 residues. Germline-derived CDR1 and CDR2 are SEHNR and FQNEAQ (reference sequence). DNA of the CDR3: TGTGCCAGCAGCTCCACGGGAGGCGGGGGGGCCTACAATGAGCAGTTCTTC. This codes for CASSSTGGGGAYNEQFF.

The chain's CDR3 is CASTGQGAGKNIQYF. In DNA, the CDR3 is TGTGCCAGCACGGGACAGGGGGCCGGCAAAAACATTCAGTACTTC. J is TRBJ2-4 and V is TRBV2; TRBD1 matches at 12 bases. V gave up 7 bases and J gave up 3 bases; unmatched junction bases: 4. Germline loops: CDR1 SNHLY, CDR2 FYNNEI. The CDR3 has 15 residues.

This clonotype has a count of ten or more. CDR3 nucleotide sequence: TGTGCCAGCTCACAGGGGGCATACGAGCAGTACTTC. Its translation is CASSQGAYEQYF. V is TRBV7-2 and J is TRBJ2-7, with 9 bases that match TRBD1. Germline assignment: CDR1 SGHTA and CDR2 FQGNSA. J gave up 4 bases and V 8 bases, and 3 bases lay outside the gene matches. This CDR3 contains 12 residues. Together with reference TRBV7-2 and TRBJ2-7, the CDR3 gives the full variable domain: GAGVSQSPSNKVTEKGKDVELRCDPISGHTALYWYRQSLGQGLEFLIYFQGNSAPDKSGLPSDRFSAERTGGSVSTLTIQRTQQEDSAVYLCASSQGAYEQYFGPGTRLTVT.

The CDR3 nucleotides are TGCGCCAGCAGCCGGGACAGGGCGGAAGAGCAGTACTTC. Translated, it gives CASSRDRAEEQYF. The gene calls are TRBV5-1 and TRBJ2-7; 9 bases are shared with TRBD1. V gave up 4 bases and J gave up 7 bases; unmatched junction bases: 6. Germline V lookup: CDR1 SGHRS, CDR2 YFSETQ. The CDR3 covers 13 residues.

This chain joins TRBV2 and TRBJ1-1; the D is unclear. Deletions cut 5 bases from V and 3 bases from J, with 13 bases between. Germline lookup yields CDR1 SNHLY and CDR2 FYNNEI. The CDR3 runs 14 residues. As DNA, the CDR3 is TGTGCCAGCAGTCCCGATAACACCGACACTGAAGCTTTCTTT. Residues: CASSPDNTDTEAFF. The full variable domain, its missing parts supplied by reference TRBV2 and TRBJ1-1, is EPEVTQTPSHQVTQMGQEVILRCVPISNHLYFYWYRQILGQKVEFLVSFYNNEISEKSEIFDDQFSVERPDGSNFTLKIRSTKLEDSAMYFCASSPDNTDTEAFFGQGTRLTVV.

The gene calls are TRBV4-1 and TRBJ1-2; weak D call: TRBD1 (6 bases). The CDR3 is made up of 15 amino acids. V was cut by 3 bases and J by 8 bases, with 19 bases left in between. Germline V CDR1 and CDR2: MGHRA, YSYEKL. The CDR3 DNA reads as TGCGCCAGCAGCCAGGATCGGGACACTCTAACCGGCTACACCTTC. It encodes CASSQDRDTLTGYTF.

This chain uses TRBV12-3 or TRBV12-4 with TRBJ2-1; D perhaps matches TRBD2 (6 bases). This CDR3 has 17 amino acids. Trimming removed 4 bases from V and 2 bases from J, with 18 bases in between. This chain's CDR3 is CASSSTPGTFAYNEQFF. In nucleotides, the CDR3 is TGTGCCAGCAGTTCAACTCCCGGGACTTTCGCCTACAATGAGCAGTTCTTC.

CDR3 sequence: CSVVSWQRGNQETQYF. The CDR3 DNA follows: TGCAGCGTTGTATCTTGGCAGCGGGGGAACCAAGAGACCCAGTACTTC. This chain joins TRBV29-1 and TRBJ2-5, with 8 bases fitting TRBD2. In germline, CDR1 is SQVTM, CDR2 ANQGSEA. The CDR3 spans 16 residues. J gave up 0 bases and V 4 bases, and 10 bases lay outside the gene matches.

The chain uses TRBV20-1 and TRBJ2-5; D possibly corresponds to TRBD2 (5 bases). The CDR3 is made up of 14 amino acids. Per germline, CDR1 DFQATT and CDR2 SNEGSKA (reference sequence). Between the trimmed V and J ends, which lost 6 bases and 5 bases, there was a span of 19 bases. CDR3 sequence (DNA): TGCAGTGCCGCACATAGTCCGGGAAGGGAGACCCAGTACTTC. It specifies CSAAHSPGRETQYF.

This clonotype was seen only a few times. This chain links TRBV7-2 with TRBJ2-7; the match to TRBD1 covers 7 bases. Germline V gives CDR1 SGHTA, CDR2 FQGNSA. V dropped 5 bases and J dropped 3; count of bases not matched to a gene: 10. The CDR3 sequence is 15 residues long. CDR3 in amino acids: CASSPQTGLGYEQYF. The CDR3 region has the DNA TGTGCCAGCAGCCCTCAGACAGGGCTGGGCTACGAGCAGTACTTC.

The rearrangement uses TRBV6-2 or TRBV6-3 and TRBJ1-1; TRBD1 is a possible D gene (5 bases). Germline-derived CDR1 and CDR2 are MNHEY and SVGEGT. The CDR3 has 15 residues. V was clipped by 2 bases and J by 4 bases, with 14 bases between them. The CDR3 bases are TGTGCCAGCAGTTACGGGGGGGAGGACACCACTGAAGCTTTCTTT. It codes for CASSYGGEDTTEAFF.

Only a few counts were recorded for this clonotype. The chain links TRBV29-1 to TRBJ1-1; D not resolved. Trimming took off 4 bases at V and 0 bases at J, with 6 bases between the two ends. The CDR3 is 12 amino acids. Germline V gives CDR1 SQVTM, CDR2 ANQGSEA. CDR3 sequence: CSVGQMNTEAFF. The CDR3 DNA reads as TGCAGCGTTGGTCAGATGAACACTGAAGCTTTCTTT.

This clonotype was recorded many times. J is TRBJ1-4 and V is TRBV7-8, with D perhaps matching TRBD1 (5 bases). The CDR3 contains 15 residues. The V and J ends lost 6 bases and 5 bases respectively, with 16 bases between them. Germline V gene data show CDR1 as SGHVS and CDR2 as FQNEAQ. Here the CDR3 DNA reads TGTGCCAGCAGTCCTCCGGGACCCGGGAATGAAAAACTGTTTTTT. It specifies CASSPPGPGNEKLFF.

This clonotype was picked up a small number of times. The chain uses TRBV11-1 and TRBJ2-1; perhaps TRBD2 as D (5 bases). Trimming stripped 1 base from V and 8 bases from J, with 9 bases between. CDR1 is SGHAT and CDR2 is FQDESV in the germline V gene (reference sequence). The CDR3 extends over 13 amino acids. The CDR3: CASSLGSGYEQFF. CDR3 bases: TGTGCCAGCAGCTTAGGTTCGGGGTATGAGCAGTTCTTC. Combining the CDR3 with reference TRBV11-1 and TRBJ2-1 gives the whole variable domain EAEVAQSPRYKITEKSQAVAFWCDPISGHATLYWYRQILGQGPELLVQFQDESVVDDSQLPKDRFSAERLKGVDSTLKIQPAELGDSAMYLCASSLGSGYEQFFGPGTRLTVL.